Detailed here is one TCR beta chain. Its target is unknown. These data originate in a study of T cell responses to AZD1222 COVID-19 vaccine. Study-level findings and limits: Only a handful of individuals given AZD1222 were seropositive at baseline. Possibly, clonal diversity was underestimated; donors were largely white British and included more females. Rises in breadth and depth of Spike-specific TCRs came after two AZD1222 doses. Repertoires were collected only later (after the peak T cell response had occurred).

Produced via immunoSEQ multiplex PCR; TCRdb's table is partial and in-frame only. The data contain 130,000 to 150,000 clones, 70% to 90% of them singletons. The sequencing used peripheral blood, collected 28 days after the second dose of the MenACWY control vaccine. The sequence was obtained from an adult who received the MenACWY meningococcal vaccine as a control.

Written as DNA, the CDR3 is TGTGCCAGCAGCCCCGGTCGGGGGGGGGCCTACAATGAGCAGTTCTTC. Translating it yields CASSPGRGGAYNEQFF. J is TRBJ2-1 and V is TRBV7-9, with 8 bases identical to TRBD2. V dropped 5 bases and J dropped 2; count of bases not matched to a gene: 8. The CDR3 contains 16 residues. Germline V gene sequence: CDR1 SEHNR, CDR2 FQNEAQ (reference sequence).